Shown below are 16 T cell receptor beta chains from a single sample sequenced in a study of Ad26.COV2.S vaccination and SARS-CoV-2 variants. Clones were sequenced by immunoSEQ multiplex PCR, and TCRdb holds only the in-frame ones, with some missing. The sample includes around 400,000 clones, approximately 91% of them seen just once. The treatment: approximately 18 received Ad26.COV2.S at low or high dose, single or two shots; about 5 received placebo; per-sample allocation not given. The study sampled participants on day 63 after the first vaccine or placebo injection. The sequenced sample was peripheral blood, obtained in a trial of Ad26.COV2.S vaccine versus placebo. These receptors came from a person between 18 and 65 years old who received the Ad26.COV2.S COVID-19 vaccine or a placebo.

The V call is TRBV2, the J call TRBJ1-5; D is perhaps TRBD1 (5 bases). Germline CDR1 SNHLY, CDR2 FYNNEI. The V end was cut by 6 bases, the J end by 0 bases, with 9 bases between. This CDR3 contains 14 residues. This CDR3 is CASRRDLSNQPQHF. CDR3 bases: TGTGCCAGCAGAAGGGACCTTAGCAATCAGCCCCAGCATTTT. The variable domain in full, completed from reference TRBV2 and TRBJ1-5, reads EPEVTQTPSHQVTQMGQEVILRCVPISNHLYFYWYRQILGQKVEFLVSFYNNEISEKSEIFDDQFSVERPDGSNFTLKIRSTKLEDSAMYFCASRRDLSNQPQHFGDGTRLSIL.

V usage is TRBV28 and J usage is TRBJ2-1; D might be TRBD2 (5 bases). Germline V CDR1 and CDR2: MDHEN, SYDVKM. The germline V and J ends were trimmed by 5 bases and 15 bases, with 14 bases remaining between them. The CDR3 contains 11 residues. The CDR3 sequence: CASSVNGEMFF. The CDR3, as DNA: TGTGCCAGCAGTGTGAACGGGGAAATGTTCTTC.

This rearrangement joins TRBV7-9 to TRBJ1-1; D is uncertain. From germline, CDR1 is SEHNR and CDR2 FQNEAQ (reference sequence). This CDR3 contains 13 residues. With 3 bases removed from V and 2 bases from J, the gap between germline ends came to 7 bases. In nucleotides, the CDR3 is TGTGCCAGCAGCTTGTCAGAAAACACTGAAGCTTTCTTT. Its translation is CASSLSENTEAFF.

This chain links TRBV18 with TRBJ2-1; the D gene is possibly TRBD1 (6 bases). Looked up from germline, CDR1 is KGHSH and CDR2 is LQKENI. V was shortened by 5 bases and J by 15 bases, with 23 bases between the two germline ends. The CDR3 covers 14 residues. DNA for the CDR3: TGTGCCAGCTCAGGCGACATAACAGGGTCGCCCCGGTTCTTC. This sequence encodes CASSGDITGSPRFF.

This sequence joins TRBV11-1 and TRBJ2-7, with 9 bases identical to TRBD1. V dropped 4 bases and J dropped 3; count of bases not matched to a gene: 7. The germline CDR1 and CDR2 sequences are SGHAT and FQDESV (reference sequence). The CDR3 sequence is 15 residues long. CDR3 DNA sequence: TGTGCCAGCAGCTCACGGGGACAGGGACTCTACGAGCAGTACTTC. Translating it yields CASSSRGQGLYEQYF.

This clone was seen a single time. The chain links TRBV18 to TRBJ1-1; D not certain. The CDR3 contains 14 residues. V lost 0 bases to trimming and J lost 6 bases, with 11 bases between them. The germline V gene encodes CDR1 KGHSH and CDR2 LQKENI. CDR3 DNA: TGTGCCAGCTCACCACCTGGAAGGGTCCCTGAAGCTTTCTTT. It codes for CASSPPGRVPEAFF.

The gene calls are TRBV5-1 and TRBJ1-1, with D possibly matching TRBD1 (6 bases). The CDR3 covers 13 residues. V lost 3 bases and J 10 bases, leaving 16 bases between the germline ends. CDR1 SGHRS and CDR2 YFSETQ come from the germline V gene. The CDR3, as DNA: TGCGCCAGCAGCTCCAATCCTACCAGGGGAGCTTTCTTT. Translating it yields CASSSNPTRGAFF.

The gene calls are TRBV19 and TRBJ2-2; 9 bases match TRBD1. CDR1 is LNHDA and CDR2 is SQIVND in the germline V gene (reference sequence). The CDR3 has 17 amino acids. The junction had 11 bases not matched to a gene; V was cut back by 2 bases and J by 7 bases. The CDR3 DNA is TGTGCCAGTAGTATATTAGGACAGGGGATTAAGAACGGGGAGCTGTTTTTT. Translated: CASSILGQGIKNGELFF.

V and J are TRBV7-9 and TRBJ2-7; D may be TRBD1 (5 bases). The V end was cut by 5 bases, the J end by 4 bases, with 12 bases between. The length of the CDR3 is 13 residues. Germline V lookup: CDR1 SEHNR, CDR2 FQNEAQ (reference sequence). CDR3 amino acids: CASSTRTSYEQYF. For the CDR3, the DNA is TGTGCCAGCAGCACGCGGACAAGTTACGAGCAGTACTTC.

This rearrangement joins TRBV5-1 to TRBJ2-3, with 13 bases identical to TRBD2. The CDR3 runs to 16 residues. V gave up 4 bases and J gave up 3 bases; unmatched junction bases: 5. Germline loops: CDR1 SGHRS, CDR2 YFSETQ. The CDR3 here is CASSRGTSGNTDTQYF. CDR3 DNA: TGCGCCAGCAGCCGCGGGACTAGCGGGAATACAGATACGCAGTATTTT.

The chain is built from TRBV14 and TRBJ1-1; D is uncertain. The CDR3 covers 13 residues. Trimming cost V 1 base and J 2 bases, with 5 bases left between them. Germline-derived CDR1 and CDR2 are SGHDN and FVKESK. In DNA, the CDR3 is TGTGCCAGCAGCCAAGGATACAACACTGAAGCTTTCTTT. Translation gives CASSQGYNTEAFF.

The chain carries TRBV2 and TRBJ2-5; D possibly matches TRBD1 or TRBD2 (5 bases each). This CDR3 is 13 amino acids long. Germline V gives CDR1 SNHLY, CDR2 FYNNEI. V lost 8 bases and J lost 1, with 11 bases in between. The CDR3 loop is CASSGRIQETQYF. The CDR3 DNA follows: TGTGCCAGCTCAGGGAGAATCCAAGAGACCCAGTACTTC.

The rearrangement links TRBV3-1 (or the pseudogene TRBV3-2) to TRBJ2-1, with D tentatively TRBD2 (6 bases). The germline gives CDR1 LGHDT, CDR2 YNNKEL (reference sequence). The CDR3 length is 13 residues. Trimming removed 8 bases at V and 4 bases at J, with 12 bases between. CDR3 in amino acids: CASGDSGYNEQFF. The CDR3 DNA sequence: TGTGCCAGCGGGGATAGCGGTTACAATGAGCAGTTCTTC.

This chain links TRBV27 with TRBJ2-3, with 7 positions matching TRBD2. Germline CDR1 and CDR2: MNHEY and SMNVEV (reference sequence). The CDR3 is 16 amino acids. Trimming cost V 2 bases and J 0 bases; bases outside gene matches: 5. CDR3 amino acids: CASSLTLALSTDTQYF. CDR3 nucleotide sequence: TGTGCCAGCAGTTTAACACTAGCGTTAAGCACAGATACGCAGTATTTT.

CDR3 sequence reads: CASSKDGLTGRDSNQPQHF. The CDR3 region has the DNA TGTGCCAGCAGCAAAGACGGTTTAACAGGGAGGGACAGCAATCAGCCCCAGCATTTT. The chain links TRBV21-1 to TRBJ1-5. TRBV21-1 is listed as a pseudogene. This CDR3 region has 19 residues.

The chain carries TRBV5-1 and TRBJ1-4, with a possible D match to TRBD1 (5 bases). Trimming took off 0 bases at V and 4 bases at J, with 10 bases between the two ends. CDR1 is SGHRS, CDR2 YFSETQ, per germline. CDR3 length equals 15 residues. The CDR3 DNA is TGCGCCAGCAGCTTGGCACCGGGACTTAATGAAAAACTGTTTTTT. Its translation: CASSLAPGLNEKLFF.